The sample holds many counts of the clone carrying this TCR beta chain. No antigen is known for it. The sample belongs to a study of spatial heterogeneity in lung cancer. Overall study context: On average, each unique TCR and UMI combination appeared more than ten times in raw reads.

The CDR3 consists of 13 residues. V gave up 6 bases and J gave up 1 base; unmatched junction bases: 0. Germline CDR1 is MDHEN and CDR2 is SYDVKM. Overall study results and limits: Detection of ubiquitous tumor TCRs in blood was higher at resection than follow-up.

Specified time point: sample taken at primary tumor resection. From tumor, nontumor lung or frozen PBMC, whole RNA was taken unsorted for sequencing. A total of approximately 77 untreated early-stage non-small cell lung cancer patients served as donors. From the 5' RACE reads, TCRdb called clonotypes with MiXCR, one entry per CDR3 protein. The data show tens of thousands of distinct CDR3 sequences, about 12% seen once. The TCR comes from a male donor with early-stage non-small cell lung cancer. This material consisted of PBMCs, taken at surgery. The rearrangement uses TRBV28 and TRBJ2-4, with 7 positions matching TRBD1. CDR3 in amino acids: CASRDRAKNIQYF. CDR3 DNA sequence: TGTGCCAGCAGGGACAGGGCCAAAAACATTCAGTACTTC.